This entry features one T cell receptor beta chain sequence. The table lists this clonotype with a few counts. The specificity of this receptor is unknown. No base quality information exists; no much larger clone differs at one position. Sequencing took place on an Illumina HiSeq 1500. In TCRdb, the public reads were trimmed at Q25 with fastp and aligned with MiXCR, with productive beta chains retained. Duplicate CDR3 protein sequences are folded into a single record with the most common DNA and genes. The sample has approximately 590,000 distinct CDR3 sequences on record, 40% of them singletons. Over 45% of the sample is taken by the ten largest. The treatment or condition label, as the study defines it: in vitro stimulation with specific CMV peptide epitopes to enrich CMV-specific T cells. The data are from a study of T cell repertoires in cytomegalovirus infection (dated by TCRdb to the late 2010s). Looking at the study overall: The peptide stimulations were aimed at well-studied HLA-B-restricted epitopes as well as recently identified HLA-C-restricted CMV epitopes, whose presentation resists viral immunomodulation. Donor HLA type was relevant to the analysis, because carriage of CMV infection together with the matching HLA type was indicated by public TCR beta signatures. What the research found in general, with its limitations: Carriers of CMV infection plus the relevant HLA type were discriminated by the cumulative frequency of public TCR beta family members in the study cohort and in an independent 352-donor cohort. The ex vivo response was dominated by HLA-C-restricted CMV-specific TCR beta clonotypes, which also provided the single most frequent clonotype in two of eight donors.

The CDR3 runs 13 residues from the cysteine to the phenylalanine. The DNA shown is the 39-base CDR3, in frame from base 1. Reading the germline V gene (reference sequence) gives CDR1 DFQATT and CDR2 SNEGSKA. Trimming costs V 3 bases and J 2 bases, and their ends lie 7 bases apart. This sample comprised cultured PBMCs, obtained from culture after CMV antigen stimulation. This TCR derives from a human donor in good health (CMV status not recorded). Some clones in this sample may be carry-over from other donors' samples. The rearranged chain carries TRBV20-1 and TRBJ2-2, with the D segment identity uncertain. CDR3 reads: CSASRSNTGELFF. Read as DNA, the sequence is TGCAGTGCTAGTAGGAGCAACACCGGGGAGCTGTTTTTT.